Listed here are 15 T cell receptor beta chains from one sample, sequenced in a study of blood T cell repertoires in COVID-19. Only in-frame clones appear in the TCRdb table, and some are missing; sequencing was by immunoSEQ multiplex PCR. Of more than 90,000 clones listed, around 85% are singletons. Sequenced material: peripheral blood. These receptors originate from a man aged 65 to 85 who had recovered from COVID-19.

This chain joins TRBV7-6 and TRBJ2-3; TRBD2 matches at 9 bases. CDR1 and CDR2 from the germline V gene are SGHVS and FNYEAQ. The CDR3 is made up of 15 amino acids. The V segment lost 1 base and the J segment 3 bases; nucleotides outside the gene matches: 2. The CDR3 DNA reads TGTGCCAGCAGCTTAGATCTAGCGGGGACAGATACGCAGTATTTT. Its translation is CASSLDLAGTDTQYF.

The V call is TRBV7-9, the J call TRBJ2-7; 8 nucleotides line up with TRBD2. CDR1 is SEHNR, CDR2 FQNEAQ, per germline (reference sequence). CDR3 length: 13 amino acids. Germline trimming cut 1 base from V and 4 bases from J; bases unmatched to any gene: 0. CDR3 DNA sequence: TGTGCCAGCAGCTTAGGCGGGGGGTACGAGCAGTACTTC. Translation: CASSLGGGYEQYF.

This clone was counted a single time. This chain connects TRBV6-6 to TRBJ2-3; D may be TRBD2 (6 bases). Germline lookup yields CDR1 MNHNY and CDR2 SVGAGI (reference sequence). With 0 bases removed from V and 6 bases from J, the gap between germline ends came to 10 bases. The CDR3 runs 14 residues. The CDR3 region has the DNA TGTGCCAGCAGTTACTCGGAGGGTATGGATACGCAGTATTTT. It yields the protein CASSYSEGMDTQYF.

In its sample, this clone was seen many times. The chain links TRBV21-1 to TRBJ1-2. TRBV21-1 is recorded as a pseudogene. The CDR3 sequence is 16 residues long. CDR3 protein: CASSAYWRGRGYGYTF. CDR3 in DNA: TGTGCCAGCAGCGCCTATTGGCGGGGGCGGGGCTATGGCTACACCTTC.

This chain links TRBV7-7 with TRBJ2-5, with D possibly matching TRBD2 (5 bases). The CDR3 runs to 13 residues. V dropped 5 bases and J dropped 3 bases, with 10 bases sitting between them. Germline V gene lookup returns CDR1 SSHAT and CDR2 FNYEAQ (reference sequence). CDR3 residues: CASSPGLEETQYF. CDR3 coding DNA: TGTGCCAGCAGCCCTGGACTGGAAGAGACCCAGTACTTC.

This chain links TRBV5-5 with TRBJ1-5, with 7 bases identical to TRBD1. V dropped 4 bases and J dropped 5; count of bases not matched to a gene: 6. Germline CDR1 and CDR2: SGHKS and YYEKEE (reference sequence). This CDR3 is built from 14 residues. DNA of the CDR3: TGTGCCAGCAGCCAGAAGACAGGGTATCAGCCCCAGCATTTT. Protein: CASSQKTGYQPQHF.

V is TRBV5-1 and J is TRBJ2-3; perhaps TRBD1 as D (7 bases). Germline CDR1 reads SGHRS; CDR2 reads YFSETQ. This CDR3 is built from 16 residues. Trimming took 3 bases from V and 2 from J, leaving 16 bases between them. The DNA for the CDR3 is TGCGCCAGCAGCTCCCCGACAGGGACTGCCACAGATACGCAGTATTTT. Amino acid sequence: CASSSPTGTATDTQYF.

The V gene is TRBV5-1, the J gene TRBJ2-5; weak D call: TRBD1 (6 bases). Trimming cost V 2 bases and J 1 base, with 9 bases left between them. This CDR3 has 14 residues. CDR1 and CDR2 from the germline V gene are SGHRS and YFSETQ. Here the CDR3 DNA reads TGCGCCAGCAGCTTCGGACAGACCCAAGAGACCCAGTACTTC. Protein sequence: CASSFGQTQETQYF.

This clone occurred a few times. The V gene is TRBV30, the J gene TRBJ1-5; the match to TRBD1 covers 8 bases. This CDR3 has 15 amino acids. V lost 0 bases and J lost 7; bases outside the gene matches: 8. Germline CDR1 reads GTSNPN; CDR2 reads SVGIG (reference sequence). Here the CDR3 DNA reads TGTGCCTGGAGTGTACCTGTGACAGGGGAGCAGCCCCAGCATTTT. Its translation: CAWSVPVTGEQPQHF.

J is TRBJ1-4 and V is TRBV5-4, with no clear D. CDR3 size: 15 residues. Trimming cost V 3 bases and J 10 bases, with 19 bases left between them. Germline V CDR1 and CDR2: SGHNT, YYREEE (reference sequence). The DNA of the CDR3 is TGTGCCAGCAGCTCTAACGGAGAGGCATTCGGAAAACTGTTTTTT. Its translation: CASSSNGEAFGKLFF.

The genes are TRBV6-2 or TRBV6-3 and TRBJ2-4; no clear D gene. V was cut by 2 bases and J by 0 bases, with 11 bases left in between. This CDR3 has 16 amino acids. Germline values: CDR1 MNHEY, CDR2 SVGEGT. CDR3 loop: CASSYASDIAKNIQYF. The CDR3 coding sequence is TGTGCCAGCAGTTACGCGTCAGACATAGCCAAAAACATTCAGTACTTC.

This clone turned up a few times. The V gene is TRBV12-3 or TRBV12-4, the J gene TRBJ1-3, with a tentative D call TRBD1 (6 bases). V was trimmed by 3 bases and J by 15 bases, leaving 18 bases between them. The CDR3 has 13 residues. In nucleotides, the CDR3 is TGTGCCAGCAGTTTGACAGGCACGGGACCCAAATATTTT. It specifies CASSLTGTGPKYF.

This chain uses TRBV5-4 with TRBJ2-3, with 7 bases that match TRBD1. This CDR3 is built from 15 residues. Trimming removed 2 bases from V and 2 bases from J; junction bases left unmatched: 5. From germline, CDR1 is SGHNT and CDR2 YYREEE (reference sequence). CDR3 loop: CASSFRDRHTDTQYF. For the CDR3, the DNA is TGTGCCAGCAGCTTCCGGGACAGACACACAGATACGCAGTATTTT. Drawing the rest from reference TRBV5-4 and TRBJ2-3, the complete variable domain is ETGVTQSPTHLIKTRGQQVTLRCSSQSGHNTVSWYQQALGQGPQFIFQYYREEENGRGNFPPRFSGLQFPNYSSELNVNALELDDSALYLCASSFRDRHTDTQYFGPGTRLTVL.

The CDR3 sequence: CSVGRVYEQFF. For the CDR3, the DNA is TGCAGCGTTGGCAGGGTATATGAGCAGTTCTTC. The chain combines TRBV29-1 with TRBJ2-1, with a possible D match to TRBD1 (5 bases). In germline, CDR1 is SQVTM, CDR2 ANQGSEA. V lost 4 bases to trimming and J lost 8 bases, with 9 bases between them. CDR3 length: 11 amino acids.

The sample holds a few counts of this clone. This sequence joins TRBV27 and TRBJ1-1; no clear D. With 6 bases removed from V and 3 bases from J, the gap between germline ends came to 8 bases. This CDR3 contains 12 residues. Germline V gene data show CDR1 as MNHEY and CDR2 as SMNVEV (reference sequence). The CDR3 protein is CASSHLHTEAFF. For the CDR3, the DNA is TGTGCCAGCAGCCACTTGCACACTGAAGCTTTCTTT.